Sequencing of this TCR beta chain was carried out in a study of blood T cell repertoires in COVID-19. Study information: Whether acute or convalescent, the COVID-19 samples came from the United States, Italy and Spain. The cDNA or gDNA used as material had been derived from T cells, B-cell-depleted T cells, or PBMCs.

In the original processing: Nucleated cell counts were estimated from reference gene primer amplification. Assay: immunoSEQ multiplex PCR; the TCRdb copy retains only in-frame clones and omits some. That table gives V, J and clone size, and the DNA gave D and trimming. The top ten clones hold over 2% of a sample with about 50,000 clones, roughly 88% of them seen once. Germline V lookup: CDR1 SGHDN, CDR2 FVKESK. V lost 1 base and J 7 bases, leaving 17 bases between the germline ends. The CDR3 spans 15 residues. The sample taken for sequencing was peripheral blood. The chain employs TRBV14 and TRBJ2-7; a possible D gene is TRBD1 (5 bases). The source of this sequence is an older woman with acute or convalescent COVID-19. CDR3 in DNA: TGTGCCAGCAGCCAAGGCCCAGAATCAAACAGGGAGCAGTACTTC. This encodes CASSQGPESNREQYF.